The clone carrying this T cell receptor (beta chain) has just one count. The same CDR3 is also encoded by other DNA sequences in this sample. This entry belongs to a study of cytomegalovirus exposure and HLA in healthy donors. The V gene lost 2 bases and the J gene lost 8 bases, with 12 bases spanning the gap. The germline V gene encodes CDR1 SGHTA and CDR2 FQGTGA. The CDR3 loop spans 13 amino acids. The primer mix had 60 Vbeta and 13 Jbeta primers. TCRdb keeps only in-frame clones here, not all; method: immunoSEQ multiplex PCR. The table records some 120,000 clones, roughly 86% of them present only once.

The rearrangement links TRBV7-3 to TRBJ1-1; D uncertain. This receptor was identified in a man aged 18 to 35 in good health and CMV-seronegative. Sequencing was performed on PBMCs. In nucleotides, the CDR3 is TGTGCCAGCAGCTTAGGACTGAGCACCGAAGCTTTCTTT. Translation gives CASSLGLSTEAFF. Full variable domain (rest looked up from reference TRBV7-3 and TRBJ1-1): GAGVSQTPSNKVTEKGKYVELRCDPISGHTALYWYRQSLGQGPEFLIYFQGTGAADDSGLPNDRFFAVRPEGSVSTLKIQRTERGDSAVYLCASSLGLSTEAFFGQGTRLTVV.